The clone carrying this TCR beta chain was seen at least ten times. What it binds is unknown. In the original workflow: For papillary thyroid cancer, a distant-metastasis classifier was constructed from CDR3 differences observed across clinicopathological groups. TCRdb re-clonotyped the PCR reads through MiXCR. What appears here as the V and J calls and clone size reflects TCRdb's work, not the paper's. The table lists about 32,000 clones, approximately 7.4% of them singletons. This record belongs to a study of metastatic and nonmetastatic thyroid tumors. For the study at large: It was across blood and tumor or nodule tissue from malignant and benign thyroid patients that repertoires were compared. General study findings and limits: In both blood and tumor samples, TCR beta diversity was reported significantly higher for malignant than benign nodules.

CDR1 and CDR2 (germline): SGHTA, FQGTGA. This CDR3 has 16 amino acids. The ends lost 0 bases at V and 7 bases at J; junction bases unmatched: 1. Every patient was untreated before thyroid surgery. This receptor was taken from a female donor with papillary thyroid cancer or a benign thyroid nodule (not recorded which). Some clones in this sample may be carry-over from other donors' samples. The V gene is TRBV7-3, the J gene TRBJ2-2, with 14 bases lining up with TRBD2. Sequencing used blood. The CDR3 DNA is TGTGCCAGCAGCTTAACGGGACTAGCGGGAGTCGGGGAGCTGTTTTTT. Residues: CASSLTGLAGVGELFF.